This T cell receptor (beta chain) was recorded in a study of somatic mutations in cytotoxic T cells in rheumatoid arthritis (dated by TCRdb to 2016 to 2017). About the full investigation: Sorted V beta1+ cells also underwent TCRB sequencing, and some V beta antibody-stained T-cell populations were flow-sorted at nearly 100% purity on a FACSAria II or Sony SH800. For 65 to 70 rheumatoid arthritis patients and 20 healthy controls, TCRB deep sequencing was carried out. To characterize clonality, the study used TCRB deep sequencing while asking whether somatic mutations are carried by expanded CD8+ T-cell clones in newly diagnosed, untreated rheumatoid arthritis. Patient and control groups had essentially identical median ages. General study outcomes and caveats: It was unknown which antigens the expanded CD8+ clones targeted, and their absence from virus-specific databases did not exclude viral specificity. CD8+ clonality increased with age in patients (Spearman r of about 0.45) but not in healthy controls. Several identical CD8+ TCRB sequences were found in both blood and synovial fluid, and in about an eighth of the roughly 60 patients the largest CD8+ clone exceeded 20% of CD8+ cells. The finding that TRBV07 was slightly underrepresented in patients was left unadjusted for multiple comparisons. Rheumatoid arthritis patients and age-matched healthy controls did not significantly differ in CD8+ T-cell clonality.

Deletion took 0 bases off V and 0 bases off J, with a span of 7 bases between the germline ends. The CDR3 contains 15 residues, cysteine and phenylalanine counted. Only the CDR3 DNA stays, 45 bases, in frame from base 1. CDR1 and CDR2 (SGHRS, YFSETQ) derive from the germline V gene. The 15 to 20 healthy controls were blood donors whose buffy coats were used; they had a median age of approximately 61 years (range about 21-75), and 45% to 65% were female. On an AutoMACS, CD4+ and CD8+ cells were isolated via positive magnetic bead selection, and their purity was verified by flow cytometry. Peripheral blood mononuclear cells were obtained using density gradient separation with Ficoll-Paque PLUS. Nucleospin Tissue or Tissue XS kits were used to extract DNA from CD4-enriched, CD8-enriched or PBMC samples, and a Qubit 2.0 fluorometer was used for quantification. TCRB CDR3 sequencing used the immunoSEQ assay on genomic DNA. Concerning the study's data processing: The analyses included only productive TCRB rearrangements. Clonality was expressed as a Shannon entropy-based productive clonality index, with each clone defined by a unique TCRB CDR3 sequence. Repertoire overlap between two samples was calculated from the template counts of each clone relative to total templates per sample. A correlation with a Spearman r of over 0.55 was found between V-gene usage by flow cytometry and V-gene usage by TCRB sequencing. TCRdb stores this immuneACCESS table with in-frame sequences only. Part of the clones is absent; in the studies checked, under half of the shortfall reflects unresolved V genes, and no reason is known for the rest. The DNA gave D and trimming, while V, J and clone size come from that table. The sample table records some 25,000 clones; just under 75% of these occur just once. Together, the top ten hold 9.9% of the sample.

Regarding this clone: Its recognized antigen is unknown. No clone much larger than this one lies a single base away; base qualities are absent.

The chain was built from TRBV5-1 and TRBJ2-1; the D gene is not confidently resolved. This sequence originates from a woman aged 18 to 35 in good health. The specimen was CD8+ T cells sorted from blood. The nucleotide sequence is given as TGCGCCAGCAGCTTGGAGTCGGCCTCCTACAATGAGCAGTTCTTC. Translated, it reads CASSLESASYNEQFF.